This paragraph reports one TCR beta chain. Its antigen is unknown. The data were taken from a study of cytomegalovirus exposure and HLA in healthy donors. Study as a whole: The platform used for the roughly 120 validation repertoires matched that of the approximately 710 first-cohort repertoires, a later analysis reported.

Points from the study as a whole: Many donors shared some public TCRs, even though most TCR sequences were rare.

Method: immunoSEQ multiplex PCR; TCRdb's copy keeps in-frame clones and lacks some. The sample carries roughly 130,000 clones, about 90% recorded once. The CDR3 contains 12 residues. V was clipped by 3 bases and J by 7 bases, with 7 bases between them. Germline CDR1 is MNHEY and CDR2 is SMNVEV (reference sequence). The rearrangement uses TRBV27 and TRBJ2-1, with D maybe TRBD2 (5 bases). Sequences were obtained from PBMCs. This TCR was sampled from a man younger than 45 in good health and CMV-seronegative. CDR3 bases: TGTGCCAGCAGTTTCACGGGGAATGAGCAGTTCTTC. Translating gives CASSFTGNEQFF.